This T cell receptor (beta chain) came from a study of T cell repertoires in cytomegalovirus infection. Study at large: Both a matching HLA type and CMV infection were indicated by public TCR beta signatures.

General observations from the study: Predominance within the ex vivo response was attributable to HLA-C-restricted CMV-specific TCR beta clonotypes.

The sample holds a few counts of this clonotype. Its specificity is unknown. This CDR3 is built from 15 residues. After removal of 2 bases from V and 0 bases from J, the junction contained 4 bases not matched to a gene. CDR1 is MNHEY and CDR2 is SVGEGT in the germline V gene. TCRdb called the reads again in MiXCR, with one record for every CDR3 protein. The table includes 200,000 to 300,000 distinct CDR3 sequences, 5% to 8.5% detected once. Sequenced input: PBMCs. The clonotype comes from a human donor in good health (CMV status not recorded). Some clones in this sample may be carry-over from other donors' samples. V is TRBV6-2 or TRBV6-3 and J is TRBJ2-7; 7 bases are shared with TRBD1. CDR3 sequence (DNA): TGTGCCAGCAGTTACGGGACAGTGAGCTCCTACGAGCAGTACTTC. It is translated as CASSYGTVSSYEQYF.